A single sample gave rise to the 2 T cell receptor beta chains below, sequenced in a study of cytomegalovirus exposure and HLA in healthy donors. The PCR contained 60 Vbeta and 13 Jbeta primers. Here immunoSEQ multiplex PCR was the method, and the copy in TCRdb shows in-frame clones only, minus some. This sample yields 100,000 to 150,000 clones, of which over 60% are seen a single time; 4% to 5.5% belongs to the top ten. The sequenced material came from PBMCs. Receptors originate from a man in his sixties in good health and CMV-seropositive.

J is TRBJ2-5 and V is TRBV30, with 7 bases aligning to TRBD2. The CDR3 spans 14 residues. Germline values: CDR1 GTSNPN, CDR2 SVGIG (reference sequence). Trimming cost V 2 bases and J 2 bases; bases outside gene matches: 5. The CDR3 loop is CAWSRGVGQETQYF. The CDR3 nucleotides are TGTGCCTGGAGTCGGGGGGTCGGGCAAGAGACCCAGTACTTC.

The rearrangement joins TRBV30 to TRBJ2-5; 9 bases are shared with TRBD2. The CDR3 contains 14 residues. The V and J ends lost 3 bases and 4 bases, in that order; junction bases with no gene match: 6. CDR1 GTSNPN and CDR2 SVGIG come from the germline V gene (reference sequence). This CDR3 reads CAWSPGLASETQYF. CDR3 nucleotides: TGTGCCTGGAGCCCGGGACTAGCCTCAGAGACCCAGTACTTC.